The 31 T cell receptor beta chains below were found in one sample sequenced in a study of blood T cell repertoires in COVID-19. Clones were read by immunoSEQ multiplex PCR, and TCRdb kept only the in-frame ones, dropping some. The sample includes around 110,000 clones, around 83% of them seen just once. Input material: peripheral blood. These receptor sequences come from a man in his forties or fifties with acute or convalescent COVID-19.

The V and J genes are TRBV6-6 and TRBJ1-1; 8 bases fit TRBD1. Trimming removed 6 bases from V and 1 base from J; junction bases left unmatched: 4. Germline V gene sequence: CDR1 MNHNY, CDR2 SVGAGI (reference sequence). The CDR3 is made up of 14 amino acids. The CDR3 sequence is CASSRTGKNTEAFF. In nucleotides, the CDR3 is TGTGCCAGCAGCCGGACAGGGAAGAACACTGAAGCTTTCTTT.

The gene calls are TRBV19 and TRBJ1-5, with D maybe TRBD1 (6 bases). CDR3 length equals 14 residues. With 5 bases removed from V and 3 bases from J, the gap between germline ends came to 11 bases. Germline V gene lookup returns CDR1 LNHDA and CDR2 SQIVND (reference sequence). The CDR3 DNA is TGTGCCAGTAGTTTTGGGGGCTACAATCAGCCCCAGCATTTT. Protein: CASSFGGYNQPQHF.

This chain connects TRBV28 to TRBJ2-1; D is possibly TRBD1 (5 bases). CDR1 MDHEN and CDR2 SYDVKM come from the germline V gene. The CDR3 covers 17 residues. The V and J ends lost 3 bases and 6 bases respectively, with 21 bases between them. CDR3 in amino acids: CASSFGAVSPIINEQFF. Here the CDR3 DNA reads TGTGCCAGCAGTTTTGGGGCAGTCTCACCGATTATCAATGAGCAGTTCTTC.

The CDR3 nucleotides are TGTGCCAGCAGTAGGGGGTTGGGGGAAAAACTGTTTTTT. It encodes CASSRGLGEKLFF. V is TRBV28 and J is TRBJ1-4; maybe TRBD1 (6 bases). The ends were cut back, 5 bases at V and 8 bases at J, with 12 bases in the middle. The CDR3 spans 13 residues. Germline lookup yields CDR1 MDHEN and CDR2 SYDVKM.

The V and J genes are TRBV7-6 and TRBJ1-1; 7 bases align to TRBD1. The germline gives CDR1 SGHVS, CDR2 FNYEAQ. The trim removed 1 base at V and 6 bases at J, leaving 2 bases unmatched. The CDR3 is made up of 13 amino acids. The CDR3 sequence: CASSLDRGPEAFF. CDR3 nucleotide sequence: TGTGCCAGCAGCTTAGACAGGGGCCCTGAAGCTTTCTTT.

The chain combines TRBV7-2 with TRBJ2-7; D call uncertain. CDR3 length equals 12 residues. Trimming took 1 base from V and 3 from J, leaving 4 bases between them. Germline V gives CDR1 SGHTA, CDR2 FQGNSA. The CDR3, as DNA: TGTGCCAGCAGCTTAGACTACTACGAGCAGTACTTC. It is translated as CASSLDYYEQYF.

The rearrangement links TRBV2 to TRBJ1-2; D perhaps matches TRBD1 (6 bases). Germline V gene data show CDR1 as SNHLY and CDR2 as FYNNEI. Trimming pared 6 bases from V and 4 bases from J, leaving 15 bases between. The CDR3 contains 14 residues. CDR3 protein: CASRDRDTFYGYTF. In DNA, the CDR3 is TGTGCCAGCAGGGACCGGGACACATTCTATGGCTACACCTTC.

The chain uses TRBV11-3 and TRBJ1-1; a possible D gene is TRBD1 (5 bases). The CDR3 has 15 residues. With 3 bases removed from V and 0 bases from J, the gap between germline ends came to 11 bases. From germline, CDR1 is SGHNT and CDR2 YENEEA. CDR3 DNA: TGTGCCAGCAGCTTGGGGGGACGGATGAACACTGAAGCTTTCTTT. This codes for CASSLGGRMNTEAFF.

This chain uses TRBV18 with TRBJ1-2, with 7 bases matching TRBD1. V dropped 4 bases and J dropped 4; count of bases not matched to a gene: 3. The germline CDR1 and CDR2 sequences are KGHSH and LQKENI. CDR3 length: 13 amino acids. The CDR3 coding sequence is TGTGCCAGCTCACTAGACAGGGTCTATGGCTACACCTTC. Translated: CASSLDRVYGYTF.

The rearrangement links TRBV6-6 to TRBJ2-3; a possible D gene is TRBD2 (6 bases). Trimming took off 9 bases at V and 0 bases at J, with 10 bases between the two ends. The CDR3 contains 13 residues. Germline values: CDR1 MNHNY, CDR2 SVGAGI (reference sequence). The CDR3 is CASREWSTDTQYF. In DNA, the CDR3 is TGTGCCAGTCGGGAGTGGAGCACAGATACGCAGTATTTT.

This clone was detected once. The CDR3 loop reads CASSSGYGYGYTF. The CDR3 DNA sequence: TGTGCCAGCAGTTCGGGTTACGGTTATGGCTACACCTTC. The rearrangement links TRBV28 to TRBJ1-2, with D uncertain. From germline, CDR1 is MDHEN and CDR2 SYDVKM. The V and J ends lost 4 bases and 5 bases respectively, with 11 bases between them. The CDR3 runs to 13 residues.

The chain uses TRBV15 and TRBJ2-2, with a possible D match to TRBD2 (5 bases). This CDR3 spans 14 amino acids. The germline V gene encodes CDR1 LNHNV and CDR2 YYDKDF (reference sequence). Trimming stripped 8 bases from V and 5 bases from J, with 15 bases between. The CDR3 is CATSEGLGTGELFF. The CDR3 DNA reads as TGTGCCACCTCAGAGGGCTTGGGTACCGGGGAGCTGTTTTTT.

V usage is TRBV30 and J usage is TRBJ1-5; 7 bases match TRBD1. The J segment lost 8 bases and the V segment lost 7 bases, leaving 23 bases of the junction unmatched. The CDR3 consists of 17 residues. CDR1 and CDR2 from the germline V gene are GTSNPN and SVGIG (reference sequence). The CDR3 spells CASFEDSGRGLAEPQHF. The CDR3 region has the DNA TGTGCCTCCTTCGAGGATTCGGGAAGGGGGCTTGCGGAGCCCCAGCATTTT. The variable domain in full, completed from reference TRBV30 and TRBJ1-5, reads SQTIHQWPATLVQPVGSPLSLECTVEGTSNPNLYWYRQAAGRGLQLLFYSVGIGQISSEVPQNLSASRPQDRQFILSSKKLLLSDSGFYLCASFEDSGRGLAEPQHFGDGTRLSIL.

The chain couples TRBV25-1 to TRBJ2-1; D possibly corresponds to TRBD1 (7 bases). Germline loops: CDR1 MGHDK, CDR2 SYGVNS. Trimming left V 2 bases short and J 2 bases short, with 13 bases between. This CDR3 contains 16 residues. CDR3 residues: CASSEPLRGAYNEQFF. In DNA form, the CDR3 reads TGTGCCAGCAGTGAACCCCTCAGGGGGGCCTACAATGAGCAGTTCTTC. The whole variable domain, remainder taken from reference TRBV25-1 and TRBJ2-1, is EADIYQTPRYLVIGTGKKITLECSQTMGHDKMYWYQQDPGMELHLIHYSYGVNSTEKGDLSSESTVSRIRTEHFPLTLESARPSHTSQYLCASSEPLRGAYNEQFFGPGTRLTVL.

The chain employs TRBV4-3 and TRBJ2-3; a weak D match, TRBD1 (5 bases). The CDR3 is made up of 15 amino acids. Germline CDR1 reads LGHNA; CDR2 reads YSLEER. V lost 3 bases, J lost 2 bases, and 12 bases lay in between. Here the CDR3 DNA reads TGCGCCAGCAGCCAGACAGCGTTCTACACAGATACGCAGTATTTT. Encoded protein: CASSQTAFYTDTQYF.

The count of this clone is one. J is TRBJ2-7 and V is TRBV4-2, with unresolved D. Per germline, CDR1 LGHNA and CDR2 YNFKEQ. V was trimmed by 1 base and J by 0 bases, leaving 7 bases between them. This CDR3 region has 14 residues. Written as DNA, the CDR3 is TGTGCCAGCAGCCAAGGTATCTTCTCCTACGAGCAGTACTTC. This gives the protein CASSQGIFSYEQYF.

This chain uses TRBV6-5 with TRBJ2-4, with 7 bases that match TRBD2. This CDR3 is 15 amino acids long. Trimming removed 6 bases from V and 2 bases from J; junction bases left unmatched: 7. The V gene's germline CDR1 is MNHEY and CDR2 SVGAGI. The CDR3 DNA is TGTGCCAGCAGCCCCCTGGGGGGGACCAAAAACATTCAGTACTTC. Residues: CASSPLGGTKNIQYF.

The V and J genes are TRBV11-3 and TRBJ2-5, with 8 bases matching TRBD1. V lost 4 bases, J lost 4 bases, and 8 bases stayed unmatched. The CDR3 runs 15 residues. Per the germline V gene, CDR1 is SGHNT and CDR2 is YENEEA. In nucleotides, the CDR3 is TGTGCCAGCAGCTCGATTCAGGGGGCGGGAGAGACCCAGTACTTC. Encoded protein: CASSSIQGAGETQYF.

The chain uses TRBV29-1 and TRBJ1-1; D is unclear. The length of the CDR3 is 12 residues. Deletions cut 5 bases from V and 0 bases from J, with 7 bases between. The V gene's germline CDR1 is SQVTM and CDR2 ANQGSEA. CDR3 residues: CSVSGLNTEAFF. The CDR3 DNA reads as TGCAGCGTTAGTGGGCTGAACACTGAAGCTTTCTTT.

The rearrangement links TRBV4-1 to TRBJ2-7, with 7 bases lining up with TRBD1. Trimming took 4 bases from V and 0 from J; bases not matched to a gene: 0. The V gene's germline CDR1 is MGHRA and CDR2 YSYEKL. The CDR3 runs 13 residues. In nucleotides, the CDR3 is TGCGCCAGCAGCCGGGACAGCTCCTACGAGCAGTACTTC. This sequence encodes CASSRDSSYEQYF.

The V gene is TRBV5-4, the J gene TRBJ1-4; 8 bases map to TRBD1. The V and J ends lost 4 bases and 5 bases, in that order; junction bases with no gene match: 4. This CDR3 is 14 amino acids long. Germline-derived CDR1 and CDR2 are SGHNT and YYREEE (reference sequence). This CDR3 is CASSQDRVNEKLFF. CDR3 DNA: TGTGCCAGCAGCCAGGACAGGGTCAATGAAAAACTGTTTTTT.

The chain carries TRBV24-1 and TRBJ2-1, with D uncertain. Trimming pared 2 bases from V and 0 bases from J, leaving 16 bases between. Germline V gene data show CDR1 as KGHDR and CDR2 as SFDVKD. This CDR3 is 18 amino acids long. CDR3 coding DNA: TGTGCCACCAGTGATTCTTCGACTCTCGAGAGCTCCTACAATGAGCAGTTCTTC. It specifies CATSDSSTLESSYNEQFF.

The chain has TRBV6-6 and TRBJ2-2, with 11 bases matching TRBD1. Germline CDR1 and CDR2: MNHNY and SVGAGI (reference sequence). V shed 6 bases, J shed 7 bases, and the junction held 7 bases outside the gene matches. The CDR3 spans 15 residues. The CDR3 DNA follows: TGTGCCAGCAGCGGACAGGGGGCGCGGGGCGGGGAGCTGTTTTTT. Translating it yields CASSGQGARGGELFF.

This sequence joins TRBV4-2 and TRBJ2-3; 10 bases fit TRBD2. The V gene end was trimmed by 1 base and the J gene end by 1 base; junction bases not matched to a gene: 5. The length of the CDR3 is 17 residues. Germline V CDR1 and CDR2: LGHNA, YNFKEQ. The CDR3 loop is CASSQALTSGGTDTQYF. CDR3 coding DNA: TGTGCCAGCAGCCAAGCCCTTACTAGCGGGGGCACAGATACGCAGTATTTT.

The gene calls are TRBV2 and TRBJ2-5; D gene unclear. V lost 2 bases to trimming and J lost 7 bases, with 11 bases between them. The CDR3 spans 13 residues. Germline lookup yields CDR1 SNHLY and CDR2 FYNNEI. The CDR3 coding sequence is TGTGCCAGCAGTGAATCCCCTGCCGGGACCCAGTACTTC. It encodes CASSESPAGTQYF.

The chain employs TRBV6-5 and TRBJ1-2; weak D call: TRBD1 (6 bases). There are 14 residues in the CDR3. The germline V gene encodes CDR1 MNHEY and CDR2 SVGAGI. The V end lost 7 bases, the J end lost 4 bases, and 16 bases lay between the germline ends. The DNA of the CDR3 is TGTGCCAGCACGTTGGGGGCGCAGGGCTATGGCTACACCTTC. Its protein product is CASTLGAQGYGYTF.

J is TRBJ2-5 and V is TRBV19, with 7 bases fitting TRBD1. The germline gives CDR1 LNHDA, CDR2 SQIVND (reference sequence). The length of the CDR3 is 16 residues. J was trimmed by 7 bases and V by 1 base; bases with no gene match: 12. CDR3 sequence reads: CASSIGGQKNRGTQYF. CDR3 nucleotides: TGTGCCAGTAGTATAGGGGGACAGAAAAACCGGGGGACCCAGTACTTC. Filled out from reference TRBV19 and TRBJ2-5, the complete variable domain reads DGGITQSPKYLFRKEGQNVTLSCEQNLNHDAMYWYRQDPGQGLRLIYYSQIVNDFQKGDIAEGYSVSREKKESFPLTVTSAQKNPTAFYLCASSIGGQKNRGTQYFGPGTRLLVL.

The chain is built from TRBV10-2 and TRBJ1-6, with D perhaps matching TRBD1 (5 bases). The V and J ends lost 3 bases and 4 bases respectively, with 10 bases between them. The CDR3 loop spans 15 amino acids. Germline V lookup: CDR1 WSHSY, CDR2 SAAADI. The CDR3 spells CASSDEGVYNSPLHF. The CDR3 nucleotides read TGCGCCAGCAGTGATGAAGGGGTTTATAATTCACCCCTCCACTTT.

The V call is TRBV19, the J call TRBJ2-4; 11 nucleotides match TRBD2. The germline CDR1 and CDR2 sequences are LNHDA and SQIVND (reference sequence). The trim removed 5 bases at V and 5 bases at J, leaving 2 bases unmatched. This CDR3 region has 14 residues. CDR3 coding DNA: TGTGCCAGTAGTGGGGGACTAGCGGAAAACATTCAGTACTTC. Protein sequence: CASSGGLAENIQYF.

CDR3 in amino acids: CASSGRVLDTGELFF. The CDR3 region has the DNA TGTGCCAGCAGCGGCAGGGTTCTGGACACCGGGGAGCTGTTTTTT. The V call is TRBV5-5, the J call TRBJ2-2; TRBD1 is a possible D gene (5 bases). CDR1 SGHKS and CDR2 YYEKEE come from the germline V gene (reference sequence). The length of the CDR3 is 15 residues. Trimming left V 4 bases short and J 3 bases short, with 13 bases between. The full variable domain, its missing parts supplied by reference TRBV5-5 and TRBJ2-2, is DAGVTQSPTHLIKTRGQQVTLRCSPISGHKSVSWYQQVLGQGPQFIFQYYEKEERGRGNFPDRFSARQFPNYSSELNVNALLLGDSALYLCASSGRVLDTGELFFGEGSRLTVL.

The chain has TRBV3-1 (or the pseudogene TRBV3-2) and TRBJ1-1; TRBD1 might be the D (6 bases). Per germline, CDR1 LGHDT and CDR2 YNNKEL (reference sequence). The CDR3 has 13 residues. Trimming took 2 bases from V and 9 from J, leaving 13 bases between them. The CDR3 DNA reads as TGTGCCAGCAGCCAAATGGGCAGGGGACAAGCTTTCTTT. Protein sequence: CASSQMGRGQAFF.